This entry concerns a single TCR beta chain. Its antigen target is currently unknown. This entry comes from a study of cytomegalovirus exposure and HLA in healthy donors (dated by TCRdb to about 2017). General notes on the study: According to an earlier analysis of 587 of the donors, about 179 million T cells yielded 95 million to 140 million unique TCR beta sequences and 276 Gb of sequence data. Approximately 300 gigabases of sequencing data and 91 million or so unique TCR sequences made up an early release that covered 500 to 700 HLA-typed donors. Among the roughly 400 genotyped donors, around 81% belonged to the genetic ancestry cluster associated with self-reported Caucasian donors. The study aimed to test whether signatures of past pathogen exposure could be identified by cataloging public T cell receptors. Using immunosequencing, the study profiled T cell repertoires from about 610 subjects and related those repertoires to cytomegalovirus serostatus. Besides the first cohort of 666 subjects, a separate validation cohort made up of 95 to 150 different subjects was used. To predict cytomegalovirus infection status, the study brought together high-throughput TCR immunosequencing, statistical association of individual TCRs with disease status, and machine learning. A later analysis re-analyzed previously published TCR beta repertoires from 500 to 700 donors and added high-resolution HLA genotyping to study TCR occurrence patterns. The later analysis used no new phenotypic data to find candidate immune exposures, relying instead on TCR beta sequences and their occurrence across donors. An earlier analysis of 500 to 650 of the donors applied high-throughput TCR beta sequencing to assess whether each TCR beta V gene segment acted as functional or pseudogenic. Alongside the repertoire data, information on donor age, sex, ethnicity and CMV serostatus was compiled. Genome-wide SNP genotypes for about 60% of the roughly 700 donors were used in a later genetic analysis, which treated that subset as a discovery cohort. Every discovery cohort repertoire had been produced on one sequencing platform. HLA typing included class I and class II loci at four-digit resolution. Typing coverage varied by locus: roughly 629-630 donors for A, B, C, DRB1 and DQB1; some 520 for DQA1; over 600 for DPA1; approximately 450 for DPB1. Roughly 5 DR-DQ haplotypes were treated as single units for association and clustering because of strong linkage in the cohort. Among around 400 genotyped donors of the cohort, an average of around 220,000 unique TCR beta nucleotide sequences was sequenced per donor, of which roughly 17% were non-productive.

General conclusions and limits of the study: In a later analysis, HLA-associated TCR beta chains were found to be more clonally expanded and to have lower generation probabilities than equally common non-associated chains. At a false discovery rate of 0.05, a later analysis linked roughly 17,000 TCR beta sequences to specific HLA alleles. Presence/absence analyses assumed roughly uniform sequencing depth across donors, an assumption that may not hold. In a later analysis, several top co-occurrence clusters were reported to appear linked to parvovirus B19, influenza, CMV and Epstein-Barr virus. A further reported finding was that TCR beta sequences accurately predicted the HLA-A and HLA-B alleles for most subjects in the first cohort. Most TCR sequences were seen in very few donors, while some public TCRs were found in many individuals. For the cohort, immune exposure information was limited to CMV serostatus. A later analysis found that most CMV-associated TCR beta chains appeared HLA-restricted, with HLA associations seemingly driven largely by CMV exposure. A later analysis found that TCR association rates varied across HLA loci, with DRB1 alleles showing the most associated TCRs and HLA-C alleles the fewest. This cohort had only TCR beta chains sequenced, and the lack of alpha or paired-chain data limited which features could be detected. The study gave a list of more than 150 TCR beta chains associated with cytomegalovirus. The authors suggested that the approach could potentially be extended to other disease states and immunological phenotypes. A cluster of highly shared sequence variants was judged likely to represent a technical artifact of the sequencing pipeline. Because HLA typing was missing for some donors at each locus, association tests included only the typed subset. Three of the identified cytomegalovirus-associated TCR beta chains were confirmed in vitro to be specific for cytomegalovirus antigens. When HLA alleles, especially DR and DQ, strongly co-occurred, TCR associations were difficult to assign to individual alleles. Linkage disequilibrium might explain the correlated functional status among segregating V segments, but an unknown experimental factor could not be excluded. An earlier analysis of approximately 570 of the donors showed that most TCR beta V segments appeared in productive rearrangements either about 87% or about 30% of the time, which broadly matched IMGT annotations. Some IMGT-functional V segments, including TRBV6-2 and TRBV6-3, could not be told apart with the 87-base-pair reads, so those segments were excluded. According to a later genetic analysis, donors in an Asian-associated ancestry cluster had fewer N-insertions in productive TCRs than the approximately 610-donor mean. In a later genetic analysis, a missense DCLRE1C variant was associated with V-gene and J-gene trimming of TCR beta chains, and the association was replicated in an independent cohort. Because counts were too low, about 17 rarely observed V segments, including chromosome 9 orphons, were excluded from the earlier analysis of roughly 580 of the donors. In both the original and validation cohorts, the classifier was reported to diagnose cytomegalovirus status with high specificity and sensitivity.

In total, 630 or so healthy bone marrow donors made up the cohort. Cohort members were all nominally healthy when sampled, although unrecorded immune exposures were likely present. The donor tested CMV seropositive and was one of the 289 seropositive cohort members. A peripheral blood sample was provided by each donor, and peripheral blood mononuclear cells were used for TCR beta sequencing. Genomic DNA extraction from the blood cell samples was performed with the Qiagen DNeasy Blood Extraction Kit. CDR1 MDHEN and CDR2 SYDVKM are derived from the germline V gene. V is shortened by 3 bases, J by 4 bases, and the region joining them spans 15 bases. Its CDR3 holds 15 amino acids, cysteine through phenylalanine. Only the CDR3 DNA is retained, 45 bases long and in frame from the first base. Library generation was performed with the immunoSEQ multiplex PCR assay. The multiplex PCR relied on a mix of 60 forward primers for TCR Vbeta segments and 13 reverse primers for TCR Jbeta segments. A multiplex PCR assay on genomic DNA amplified the CDR3 region of rearranged TCR beta genes. Amplified TCR beta libraries were sequenced as 87-base-pair reads on the Illumina HiSeq System. The source study handled its data this way. In a later analysis, tens of millions of unique TCR beta chains were counted across the approximately 670 repertoires, and about 9.9 million of these chains were shared by at least two donors. To remove PCR and sequencing errors, raw reads were error-corrected and collapsed into unique sequences using a nearest-neighbor algorithm that merged closely related sequences. To assign V, D and J gene segments, CDR3 sequences were aligned to IMGT reference sequences. Each retained sequence needed at least a six-nucleotide match to both a V gene segment and a J gene segment. Rearrangements were classified as productive when the CDR3 lacked stop codons and remained in frame with V and J, and all other rearrangements were classified as non-productive. CDR3 was defined by IMGT convention, running from the second conserved V-encoded cysteine to the conserved J-encoded phenylalanine. Sequences without an unambiguous match to a single V gene segment were excluded from the earlier analysis of a few hundred of the donors. In an earlier analysis of 587 of the donors, V segments were called functional above 56.7% productive rearrangements and were called segregating when the between-donor standard deviation exceeded 5%. To diagnose cytomegalovirus status from the catalog of TCR beta chain sequences, a statistical classification framework was built. A later analysis assigned V and J genes by comparing TCR nucleotide sequences with IMGT/GENE-DB human TR gene sequences. The TCRdist pipeline was used in a later analysis to assign CDR3 sequences and most-parsimonious VDJ recombination scenarios. A later analysis defined each TCR beta chain by its CDR3 amino acid sequence plus V-gene family, and excluded reads lacking a unique V-gene family. To address suspected cross-contamination and a sequencing artifact, a later analysis removed around 590 highly shared, low-generation-probability nucleotide sequences. A later analysis calculated a clonal expansion index for each public chain from normalized within-repertoire ranks of inferred template counts. A later analysis computed generation probabilities with a VDJ recombination model fitted to out-of-frame rearrangements, and checked the results against IGoR. A later analysis scored TCR-TCR, TCR-HLA and TCR-CMV co-occurrence with hypergeometric tests, applying a repertoire-size bias correction to TCR pairs. A later analysis estimated false discovery rates by permuting HLA or CMV assignments 20 times. In a later analysis, co-occurring TCRs were grouped with DBSCAN, and TCRdist sequence similarity was added when clustering was performed within HLA-allele-positive subsets. Repertoires with fewer than 30,000 or more than 120,000 public chains, plus five repertoires with anomalous nucleotide sharing, were excluded from co-occurrence clustering. As stored in TCRdb, this immuneACCESS dataset retains in-frame rearrangements with V and J assigned. A fraction of the clones does not appear; measured against another copy, unresolved V genes explain less than half of the discrepancy, and the remainder lacks a known reason. The V and J calls and the clone size are those of that table, but D and trimming were determined from the DNA. The data table for this sample lists 60,000 to 70,000 clones. The ten largest account for approximately 5.6% of the sample.

Sequencing was performed on PBMCs. The receptor was derived from a man aged 25 to 40 in good health and CMV-seropositive. The V gene is TRBV28 and the J gene is TRBJ1-1; the best D guess is TRBD1, with 5 bases matching. At the DNA level, the sequence is TGTGCCAGCAGTTTTTTACAGTATAGGGGCACTGAAGCTTTCTTT. Its protein product is CASSFLQYRGTEAFF.